This TCR beta chain was observed in a study of blood T cell repertoires in COVID-19. At the level of the study: The origin of the acute and convalescent COVID-19 samples was the United States, Italy and Spain. PBMCs, B-cell-depleted T cells, or T cells provided the cDNA or gDNA that made up the material.

Germline loops: CDR1 SGDLS, CDR2 YYNGEE. The CDR3 sequence is 14 residues long. V lost 4 bases, J lost 8 bases, and 8 bases stayed unmatched. Original handling: Reference gene primer amplification gave nucleated cell count estimates. Assay: immunoSEQ multiplex PCR; the TCRdb copy retains only in-frame clones and omits some. V and J calls and clone size are as listed in that table; D and trimming were resolved from the DNA. The sample has more than 400,000 clones, 80% to 90% seen once; the top ten hold about 3%. The sequencing sample was made of peripheral blood. This TCR was sampled from a human donor in a cohort sampled during active COVID-19. V gene TRBV9 combines with J gene TRBJ1-2, with TRBD1 matching 10 bases. CDR3 region: CASSPGTGVGGYTF. In DNA, the CDR3 is TGTGCCAGCAGCCCCGGGACAGGGGTAGGCGGCTACACCTTC. Looking up the rest from reference TRBV9 and TRBJ1-2 gives the full variable domain: DSGVTQTPKHLITATGQRVTLRCSPRSGDLSVYWYQQSLDQGLQFLIQYYNGEERAKGNILERFSAQQFPDLHSELNLSSLELGDSALYFCASSPGTGVGGYTFGSGTRLTVV.